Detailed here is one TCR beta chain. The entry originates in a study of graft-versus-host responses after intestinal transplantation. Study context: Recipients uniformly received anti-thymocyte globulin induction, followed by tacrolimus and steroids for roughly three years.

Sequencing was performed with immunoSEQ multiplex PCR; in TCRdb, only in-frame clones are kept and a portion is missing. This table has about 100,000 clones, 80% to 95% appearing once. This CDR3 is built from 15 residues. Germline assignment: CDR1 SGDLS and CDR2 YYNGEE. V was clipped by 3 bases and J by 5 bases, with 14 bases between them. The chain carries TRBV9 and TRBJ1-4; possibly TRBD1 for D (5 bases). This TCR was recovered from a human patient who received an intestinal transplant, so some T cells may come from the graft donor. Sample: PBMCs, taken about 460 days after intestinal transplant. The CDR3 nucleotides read TGTGCCAGCAGCGATGGGGTGGGGCGGAATGAAAAACTGTTTTTT. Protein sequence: CASSDGVGRNEKLFF.